The clone carrying this TCR beta chain was found a few times. Its antigen is not known. TCRdb's copy holds only in-frame clones and misses some; the assay was immunoSEQ multiplex PCR. The table has more than 450,000 clones, more than 65% seen once. Germline assignment: CDR1 SGDLS and CDR2 YYNGEE. The CDR3 is made up of 15 amino acids. Deletions cut 0 bases from V and 3 bases from J, with 10 bases between. The data are from a study of shared clonotypes between healthy human individuals. Whole-study context: In total, the donors were two women and a few men aged 18 to 49.

Study observations and caveats: Only blood was sampled, and tissue TCR repertoires likely differ from blood ones.

This receptor was obtained from a woman aged 40 to 50 in good health. Some clones in this sample may be carry-over from other donors' samples. Sequenced sample: PBMCs. The chain recombines TRBV9 with TRBJ2-1; the D is unclear. The CDR3, as DNA: TGTGCCAGCAGCGTAGTAGGTAGTGACTACAATGAGCAGTTCTTC. Translated, it gives CASSVVGSDYNEQFF.